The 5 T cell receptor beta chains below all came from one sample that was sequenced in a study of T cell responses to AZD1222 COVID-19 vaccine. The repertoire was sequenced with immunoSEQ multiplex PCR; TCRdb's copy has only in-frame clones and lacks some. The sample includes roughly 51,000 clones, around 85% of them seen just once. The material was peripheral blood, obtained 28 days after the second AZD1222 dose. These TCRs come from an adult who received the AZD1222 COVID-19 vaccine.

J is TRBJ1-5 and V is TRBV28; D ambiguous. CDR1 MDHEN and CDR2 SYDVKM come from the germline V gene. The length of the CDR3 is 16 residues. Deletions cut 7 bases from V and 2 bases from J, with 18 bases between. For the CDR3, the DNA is TGTGCCAGCAAACGCGGTGGGATAGGTGGCAATCAGCCCCAGCATTTT. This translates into CASKRGGIGGNQPQHF.

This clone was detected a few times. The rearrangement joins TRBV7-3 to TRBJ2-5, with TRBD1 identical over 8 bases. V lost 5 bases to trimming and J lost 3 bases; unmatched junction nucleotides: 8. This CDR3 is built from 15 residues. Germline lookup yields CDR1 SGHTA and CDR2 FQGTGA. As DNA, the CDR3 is TGTGCCAGCAGCCCCCGACAGGGGCCTAAAGAGACCCAGTACTTC. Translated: CASSPRQGPKETQYF.

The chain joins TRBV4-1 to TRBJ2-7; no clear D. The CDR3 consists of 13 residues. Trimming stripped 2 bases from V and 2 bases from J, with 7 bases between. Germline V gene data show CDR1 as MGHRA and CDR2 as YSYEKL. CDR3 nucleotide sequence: TGCGCCAGCAGCCAACCTGGGCCCTACGAGCAGTACTTC. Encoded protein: CASSQPGPYEQYF.

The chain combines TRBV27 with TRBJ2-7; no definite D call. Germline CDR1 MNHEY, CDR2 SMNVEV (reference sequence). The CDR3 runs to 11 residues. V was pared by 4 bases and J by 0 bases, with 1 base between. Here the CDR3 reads CASSSSYEQYF. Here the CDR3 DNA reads TGTGCCAGCAGTTCCTCCTACGAGCAGTACTTC.

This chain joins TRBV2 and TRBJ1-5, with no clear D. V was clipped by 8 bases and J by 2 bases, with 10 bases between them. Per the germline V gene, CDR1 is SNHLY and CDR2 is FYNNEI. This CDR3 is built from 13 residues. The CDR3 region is CASRWEGNQPQHF. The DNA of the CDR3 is TGTGCCAGCCGTTGGGAGGGCAATCAGCCCCAGCATTTT.